This T cell receptor (beta chain) appears in the sequencing data of a study of vaccination effects on CD4 cells after COVID-19. Sequencing was preceded by expansion of antigen-specific CD4+ T cells with viral peptide pools in the ViraFEST assay. Having been cultured for 10 days, the cells underwent CD4+ T cell isolation. It was with around 9.9 IU/ml IL-2 and about 9.2 ug/ml peptides that around 1.9 million PBMC per well were cultured. Clones were sequenced by immunoSEQ multiplex PCR, and TCRdb holds only the in-frame ones, with some missing. The sample consists of under 85,000 clones, roughly 72% of them appearing once. On this clone: Its matching antigen is unknown.

The receptor comes from a human donor who received a COVID-19 vaccine. This material consisted of CD4+ T cells from PBMCs cultured with HCoV-229E spike peptides, taken before COVID-19 vaccination.

CDR3 DNA: TGTGCCAGCAGTTTAAGGGACAGGATTATCTATGGCTACACCTTC. It encodes CASSLRDRIIYGYTF. J is TRBJ1-2 and V is TRBV28, with 8 nucleotides matching TRBD1. In germline, CDR1 is MDHEN, CDR2 SYDVKM. This CDR3 has 15 residues. V was pared by 2 bases and J by 4 bases, with 6 bases of the junction left unmatched.